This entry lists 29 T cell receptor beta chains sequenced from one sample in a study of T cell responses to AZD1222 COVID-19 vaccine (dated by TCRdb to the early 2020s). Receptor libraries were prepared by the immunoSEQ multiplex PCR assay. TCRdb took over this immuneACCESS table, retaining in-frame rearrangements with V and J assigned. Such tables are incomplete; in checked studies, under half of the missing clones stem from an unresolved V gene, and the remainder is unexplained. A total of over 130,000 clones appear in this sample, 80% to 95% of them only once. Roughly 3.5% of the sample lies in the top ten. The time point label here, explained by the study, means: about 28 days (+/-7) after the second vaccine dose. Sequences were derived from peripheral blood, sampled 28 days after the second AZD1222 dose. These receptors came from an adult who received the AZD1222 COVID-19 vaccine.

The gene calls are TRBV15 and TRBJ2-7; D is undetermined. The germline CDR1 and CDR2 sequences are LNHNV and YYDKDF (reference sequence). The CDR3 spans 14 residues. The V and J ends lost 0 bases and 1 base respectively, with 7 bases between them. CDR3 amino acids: CATSREGRSYEQYF. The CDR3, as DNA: TGTGCCACCAGCAGAGAGGGCAGGTCCTACGAGCAGTACTTC.

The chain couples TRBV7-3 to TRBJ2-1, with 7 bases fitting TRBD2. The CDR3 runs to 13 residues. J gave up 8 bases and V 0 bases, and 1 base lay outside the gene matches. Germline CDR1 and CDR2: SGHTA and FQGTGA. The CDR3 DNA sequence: TGTGCCAGCAGCTTAACCGGGGGGTATGAGCAGTTCTTC. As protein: CASSLTGGYEQFF. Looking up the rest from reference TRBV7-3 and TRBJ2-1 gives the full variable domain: GAGVSQTPSNKVTEKGKYVELRCDPISGHTALYWYRQSLGQGPEFLIYFQGTGAADDSGLPNDRFFAVRPEGSVSTLKIQRTERGDSAVYLCASSLTGGYEQFFGPGTRLTVL.

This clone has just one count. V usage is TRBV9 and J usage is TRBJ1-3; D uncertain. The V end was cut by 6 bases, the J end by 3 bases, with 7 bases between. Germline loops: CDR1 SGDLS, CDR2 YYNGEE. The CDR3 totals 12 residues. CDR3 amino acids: CASMGDGNTIYF. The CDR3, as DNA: TGTGCCAGCATGGGAGATGGAAACACCATATATTTT.

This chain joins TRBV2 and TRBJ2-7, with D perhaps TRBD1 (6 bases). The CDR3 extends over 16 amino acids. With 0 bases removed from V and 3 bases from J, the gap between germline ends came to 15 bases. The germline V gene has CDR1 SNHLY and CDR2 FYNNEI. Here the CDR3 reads CASSEALRDKYYEQYF. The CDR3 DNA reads TGTGCCAGCAGTGAAGCGCTTAGGGACAAGTACTACGAGCAGTACTTC.

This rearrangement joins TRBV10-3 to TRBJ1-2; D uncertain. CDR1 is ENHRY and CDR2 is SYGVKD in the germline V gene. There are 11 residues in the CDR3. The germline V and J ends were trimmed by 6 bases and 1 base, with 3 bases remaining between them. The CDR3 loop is CAIRGNYGYTF. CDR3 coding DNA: TGTGCCATCAGGGGTAACTATGGCTACACCTTC.

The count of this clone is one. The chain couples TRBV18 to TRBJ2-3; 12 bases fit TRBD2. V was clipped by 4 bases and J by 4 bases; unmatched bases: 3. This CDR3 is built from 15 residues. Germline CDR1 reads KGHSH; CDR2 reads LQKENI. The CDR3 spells CASSQTSGSPDTQYF. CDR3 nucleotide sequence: TGTGCCAGCTCACAGACTAGCGGGAGCCCAGATACGCAGTATTTT.

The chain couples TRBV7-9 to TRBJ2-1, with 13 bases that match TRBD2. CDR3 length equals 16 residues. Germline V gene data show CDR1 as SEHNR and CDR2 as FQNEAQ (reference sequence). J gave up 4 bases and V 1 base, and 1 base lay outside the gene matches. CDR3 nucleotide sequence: TGTGCCAGCAGCTTAGGGGGACTAGCGGGATACAATGAGCAGTTCTTC. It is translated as CASSLGGLAGYNEQFF.

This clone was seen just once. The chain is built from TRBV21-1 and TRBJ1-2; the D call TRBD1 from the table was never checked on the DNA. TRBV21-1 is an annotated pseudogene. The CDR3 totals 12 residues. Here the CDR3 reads CASRGKVGGYTF. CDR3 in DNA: TGTGCCAGTAGGGGAAAAGTGGGGGGCTACACCTTC.

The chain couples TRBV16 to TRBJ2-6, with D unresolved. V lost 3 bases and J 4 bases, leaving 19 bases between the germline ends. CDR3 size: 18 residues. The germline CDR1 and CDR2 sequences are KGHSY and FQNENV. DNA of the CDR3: TGTGCCAGCAGCCAGGTAGGTTCCGCGGTGAGCGGGGCCAACGTCCTGACTTTC. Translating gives CASSQVGSAVSGANVLTF.

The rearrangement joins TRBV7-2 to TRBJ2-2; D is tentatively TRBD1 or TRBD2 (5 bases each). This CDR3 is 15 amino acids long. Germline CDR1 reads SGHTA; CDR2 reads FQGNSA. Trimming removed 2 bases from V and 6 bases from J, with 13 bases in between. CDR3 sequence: CASSLWAGSSGELFF. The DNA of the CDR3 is TGTGCCAGCAGCTTATGGGCAGGGAGCTCCGGGGAGCTGTTTTTT.

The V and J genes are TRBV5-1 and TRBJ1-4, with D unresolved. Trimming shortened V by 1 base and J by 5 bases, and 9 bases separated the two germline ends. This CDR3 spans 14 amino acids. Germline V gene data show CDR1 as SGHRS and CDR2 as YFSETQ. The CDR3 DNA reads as TGCGCCAGCAGCTTGACAAGCAGAAATGAAAAACTGTTTTTT. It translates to CASSLTSRNEKLFF.

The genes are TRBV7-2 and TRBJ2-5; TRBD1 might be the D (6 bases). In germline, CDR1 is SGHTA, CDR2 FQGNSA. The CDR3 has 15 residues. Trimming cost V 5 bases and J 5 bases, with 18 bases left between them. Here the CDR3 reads CASSPQLDSGETQYF. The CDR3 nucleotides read TGTGCCAGCAGCCCACAGTTGGACAGTGGGGAGACCCAGTACTTC. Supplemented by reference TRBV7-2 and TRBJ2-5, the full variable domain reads GAGVSQSPSNKVTEKGKDVELRCDPISGHTALYWYRQSLGQGLEFLIYFQGNSAPDKSGLPSDRFSAERTGGSVSTLTIQRTQQEDSAVYLCASSPQLDSGETQYFGPGTRLLVL.

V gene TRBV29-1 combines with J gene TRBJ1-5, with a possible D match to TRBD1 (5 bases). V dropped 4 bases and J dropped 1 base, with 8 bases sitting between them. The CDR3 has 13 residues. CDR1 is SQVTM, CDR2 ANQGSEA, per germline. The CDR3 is CSVAGGSNQPQHF. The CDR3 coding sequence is TGCAGCGTTGCGGGGGGAAGCAATCAGCCCCAGCATTTT.

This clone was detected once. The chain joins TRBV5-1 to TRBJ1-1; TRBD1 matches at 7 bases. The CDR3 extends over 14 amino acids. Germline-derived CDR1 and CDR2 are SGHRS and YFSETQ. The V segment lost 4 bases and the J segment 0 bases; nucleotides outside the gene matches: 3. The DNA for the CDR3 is TGCGCCAGCAGCCGCGGGACAGTGAACACTGAAGCTTTCTTT. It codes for CASSRGTVNTEAFF. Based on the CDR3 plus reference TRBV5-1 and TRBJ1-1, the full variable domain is KAGVTQTPRYLIKTRGQQVTLSCSPISGHRSVSWYQQTPGQGLQFLFEYFSETQRNKGNFPGRFSGRQFSNSRSEMNVSTLELGDSALYLCASSRGTVNTEAFFGQGTRLTVV.

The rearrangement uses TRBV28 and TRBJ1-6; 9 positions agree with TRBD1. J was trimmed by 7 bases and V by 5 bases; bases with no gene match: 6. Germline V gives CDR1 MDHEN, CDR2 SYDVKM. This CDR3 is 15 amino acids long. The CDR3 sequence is CASSTGTGHNSPLHF. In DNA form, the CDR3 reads TGTGCCAGCAGTACCGGGACAGGGCACAATTCACCCCTCCACTTT.

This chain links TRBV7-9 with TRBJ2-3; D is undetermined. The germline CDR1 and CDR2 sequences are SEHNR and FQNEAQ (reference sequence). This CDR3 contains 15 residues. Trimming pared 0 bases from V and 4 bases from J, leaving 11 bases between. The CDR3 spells CASSLAGTVSDTQYF. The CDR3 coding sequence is TGTGCCAGCAGCTTAGCGGGTACAGTTTCAGATACGCAGTATTTT.

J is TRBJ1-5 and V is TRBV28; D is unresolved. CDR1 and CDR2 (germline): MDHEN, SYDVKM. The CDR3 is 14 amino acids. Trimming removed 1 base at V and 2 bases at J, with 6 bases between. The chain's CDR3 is CASSLSERNQPQHF. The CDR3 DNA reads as TGTGCCAGCAGTTTATCGGAGCGCAATCAGCCCCAGCATTTT. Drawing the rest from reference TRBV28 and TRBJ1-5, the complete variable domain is DVKVTQSSRYLVKRTGEKVFLECVQDMDHENMFWYRQDPGLGLRLIYFSYDVKMKEKGDIPEGYSVSREKKERFSLILESASTNQTSMYLCASSLSERNQPQHFGDGTRLSIL.

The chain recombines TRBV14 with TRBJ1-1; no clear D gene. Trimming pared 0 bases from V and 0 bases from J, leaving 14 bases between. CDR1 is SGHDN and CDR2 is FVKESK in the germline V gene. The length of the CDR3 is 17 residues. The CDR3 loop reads CASSQDRRHPMNTEAFF. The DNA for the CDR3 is TGTGCCAGCAGCCAAGATCGACGGCACCCTATGAACACTGAAGCTTTCTTT.

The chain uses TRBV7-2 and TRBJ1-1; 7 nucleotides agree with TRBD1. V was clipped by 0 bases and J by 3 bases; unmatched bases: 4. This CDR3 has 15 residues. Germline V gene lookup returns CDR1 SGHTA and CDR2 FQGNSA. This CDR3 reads CASSLASGGYTEAFF. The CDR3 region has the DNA TGTGCCAGCAGCTTAGCGTCAGGGGGTTACACTGAAGCTTTCTTT.

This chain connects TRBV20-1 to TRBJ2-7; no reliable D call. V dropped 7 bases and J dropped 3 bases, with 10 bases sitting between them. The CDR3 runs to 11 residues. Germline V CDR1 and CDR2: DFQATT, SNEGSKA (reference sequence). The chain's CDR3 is CSVNGVYEQYF. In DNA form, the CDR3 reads TGCAGTGTCAATGGGGTCTACGAGCAGTACTTC.

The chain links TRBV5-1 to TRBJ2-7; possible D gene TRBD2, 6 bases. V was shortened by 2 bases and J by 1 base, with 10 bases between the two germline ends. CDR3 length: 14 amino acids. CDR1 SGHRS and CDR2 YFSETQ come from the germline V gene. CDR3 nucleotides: TGCGCCAGCAGCTTCCCGGGAGATTCCTACGAGCAGTACTTC. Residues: CASSFPGDSYEQYF.

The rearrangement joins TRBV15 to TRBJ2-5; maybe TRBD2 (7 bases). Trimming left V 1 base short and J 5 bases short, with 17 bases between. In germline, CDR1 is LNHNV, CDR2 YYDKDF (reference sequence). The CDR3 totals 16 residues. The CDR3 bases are TGTGCCACCAGCAGAGGGCGGGGAGGGGGTGTCGAGACCCAGTACTTC. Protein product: CATSRGRGGGVETQYF.

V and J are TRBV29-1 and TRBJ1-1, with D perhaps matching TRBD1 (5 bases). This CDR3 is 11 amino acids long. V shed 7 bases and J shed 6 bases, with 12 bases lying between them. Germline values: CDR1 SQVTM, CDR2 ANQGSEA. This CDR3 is CSASMGPEAFF. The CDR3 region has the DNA TGCAGCGCCAGTATGGGGCCTGAAGCTTTCTTT.

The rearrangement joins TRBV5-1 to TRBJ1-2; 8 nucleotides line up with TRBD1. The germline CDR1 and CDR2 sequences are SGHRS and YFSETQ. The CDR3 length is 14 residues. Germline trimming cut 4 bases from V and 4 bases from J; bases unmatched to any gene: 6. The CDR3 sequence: CASSPDGQGYGYTF. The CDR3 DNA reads TGCGCCAGCAGCCCGGACGGACAGGGCTATGGCTACACCTTC. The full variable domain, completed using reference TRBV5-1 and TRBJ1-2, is KAGVTQTPRYLIKTRGQQVTLSCSPISGHRSVSWYQQTPGQGLQFLFEYFSETQRNKGNFPGRFSGRQFSNSRSEMNVSTLELGDSALYLCASSPDGQGYGYTFGSGTRLTVV.

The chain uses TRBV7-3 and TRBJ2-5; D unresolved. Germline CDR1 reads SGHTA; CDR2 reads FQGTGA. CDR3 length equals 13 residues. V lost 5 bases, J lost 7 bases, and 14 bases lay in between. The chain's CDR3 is CASSPRVEGTQYF. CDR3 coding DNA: TGTGCCAGCAGCCCCCGTGTGGAAGGGACCCAGTACTTC. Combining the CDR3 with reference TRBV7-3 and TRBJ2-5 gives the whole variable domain GAGVSQTPSNKVTEKGKYVELRCDPISGHTALYWYRQSLGQGPEFLIYFQGTGAADDSGLPNDRFFAVRPEGSVSTLKIQRTERGDSAVYLCASSPRVEGTQYFGPGTRLLVL.

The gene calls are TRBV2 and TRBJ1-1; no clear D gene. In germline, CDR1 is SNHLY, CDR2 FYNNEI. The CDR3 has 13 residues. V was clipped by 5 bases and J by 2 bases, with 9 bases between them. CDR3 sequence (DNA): TGTGCCAGCAGTAGCCTCAGTAACACTGAAGCTTTCTTT. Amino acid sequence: CASSSLSNTEAFF.

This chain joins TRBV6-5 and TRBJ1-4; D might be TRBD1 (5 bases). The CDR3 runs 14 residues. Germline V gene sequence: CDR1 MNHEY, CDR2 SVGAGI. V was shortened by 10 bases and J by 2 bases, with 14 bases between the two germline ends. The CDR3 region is CATHPGRTNEKLFF. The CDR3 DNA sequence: TGTGCCACCCATCCGGGGCGGACTAATGAAAAACTGTTTTTT.

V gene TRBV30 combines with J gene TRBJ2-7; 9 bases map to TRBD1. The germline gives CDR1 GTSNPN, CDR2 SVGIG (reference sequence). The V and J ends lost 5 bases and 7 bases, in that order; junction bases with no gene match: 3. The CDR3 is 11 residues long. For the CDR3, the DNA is TGTGCCTGGGGGGACAGGGATGAGCAGTACTTC. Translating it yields CAWGDRDEQYF.

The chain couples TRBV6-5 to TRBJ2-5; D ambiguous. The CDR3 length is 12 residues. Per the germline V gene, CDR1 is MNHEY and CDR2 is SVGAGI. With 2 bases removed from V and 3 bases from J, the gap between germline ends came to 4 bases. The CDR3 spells CASSYGKETQYF. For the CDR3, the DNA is TGTGCCAGCAGTTACGGGAAAGAGACCCAGTACTTC.